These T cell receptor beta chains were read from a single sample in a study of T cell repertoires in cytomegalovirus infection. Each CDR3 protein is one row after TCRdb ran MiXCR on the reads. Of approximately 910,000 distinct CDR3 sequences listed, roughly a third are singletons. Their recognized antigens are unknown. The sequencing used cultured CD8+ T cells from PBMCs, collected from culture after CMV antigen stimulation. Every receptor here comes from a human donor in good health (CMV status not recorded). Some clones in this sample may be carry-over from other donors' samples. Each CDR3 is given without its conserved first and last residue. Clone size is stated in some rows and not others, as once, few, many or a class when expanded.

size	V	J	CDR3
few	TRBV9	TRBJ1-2	ASSPRDISNYGYT
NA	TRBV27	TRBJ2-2	ASSYWTDTGELF
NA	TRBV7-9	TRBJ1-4	ASSPPGQRLNEKLF
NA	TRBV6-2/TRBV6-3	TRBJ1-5	ASTTGSQPQH
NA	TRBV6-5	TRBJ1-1	ASSYQPRLEAF
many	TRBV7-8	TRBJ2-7	ASSKGTGTYEQY
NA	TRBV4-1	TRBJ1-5	ASSQERGSNQPQH
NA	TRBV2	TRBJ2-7	ASSDVVGYNYEQY
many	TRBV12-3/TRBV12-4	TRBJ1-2	ASSLGAGSYGYT
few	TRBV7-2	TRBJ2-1	ASSLERGGASYNEQF
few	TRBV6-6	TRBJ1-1	ASSYSKLRASQNGTEAF
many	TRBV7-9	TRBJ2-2	ASSPNLGQGPGELF
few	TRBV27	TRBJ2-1	ASSLRGYSYNEQF
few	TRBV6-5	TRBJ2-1	ASSYSVRGSYNEQF
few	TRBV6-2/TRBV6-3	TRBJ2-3	ASSHGLAGADTQY
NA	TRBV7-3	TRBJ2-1	ASSLSSDPVNEQF
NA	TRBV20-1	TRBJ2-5	SVHSGGSQETQY
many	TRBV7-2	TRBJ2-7	ASSLGTGPVEQY
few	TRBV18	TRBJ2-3	ASSLKRGAYTDTQY
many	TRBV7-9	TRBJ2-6	ASSLGAGTGVSGANVLT
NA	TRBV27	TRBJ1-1	ASSPQRVVPEAF
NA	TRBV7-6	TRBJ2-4	ASSLGGRLAKNIQY
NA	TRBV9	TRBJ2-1	ASSVEGLAGGPSYNEQF
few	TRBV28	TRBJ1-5	ASSETGDYQPQH
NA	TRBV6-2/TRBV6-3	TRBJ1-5	ASSYRGQGVNQPQH
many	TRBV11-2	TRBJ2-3	ASSLVWERDTQY
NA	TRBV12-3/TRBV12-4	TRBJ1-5	ASSLGPGTLPDEPQH
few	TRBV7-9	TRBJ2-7	ASSFSTGVHEQY
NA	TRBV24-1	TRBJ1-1	ATSEQENTEAF
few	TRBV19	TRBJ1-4	ASSISDEKLF
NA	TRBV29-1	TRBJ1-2	SVEDWEANYGYT
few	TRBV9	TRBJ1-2	ASSRRDRGDPLYGYT
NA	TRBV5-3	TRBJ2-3	ASSLVGFQTDTQY
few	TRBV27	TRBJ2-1	ASSQGTTYNEQF
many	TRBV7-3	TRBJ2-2	ASSPGGSGELF
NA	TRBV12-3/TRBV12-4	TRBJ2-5	ASPYLWEETQY
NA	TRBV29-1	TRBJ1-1	SGQGNAYTEAF
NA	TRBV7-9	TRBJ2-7	ASSLEGRTLYEQY
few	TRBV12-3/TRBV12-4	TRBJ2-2	ASSPQSTGELF
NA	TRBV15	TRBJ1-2	ATSRDGQDVGYGYT
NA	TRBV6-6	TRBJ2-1	ASSYRERQRGAYNEQF
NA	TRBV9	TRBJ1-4	ASSVERERLPNEKLF
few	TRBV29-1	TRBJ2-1	SARTGDYNEQF
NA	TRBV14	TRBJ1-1	ASSSTGRNTEAF
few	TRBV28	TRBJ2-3	ASGTGSTDTQY
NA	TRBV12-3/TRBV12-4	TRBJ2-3	ASSSALPDTQY
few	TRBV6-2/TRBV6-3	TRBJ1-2	AISPRRQGAPYGYT
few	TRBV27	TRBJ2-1	ASAGQSYNEQF
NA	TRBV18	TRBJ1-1	ASSPGRVANTEAF
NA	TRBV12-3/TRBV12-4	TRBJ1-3	ASSPWGSSGNTIY
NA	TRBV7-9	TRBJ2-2	ASSLGDRGKAGELF
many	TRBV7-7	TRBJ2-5	ASSPLGGGAETQY
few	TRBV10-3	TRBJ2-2	AISGPKVAANTGELF